The 27 T cell receptor beta chains below all came from one sample that was sequenced in a study of blood T cell repertoires in COVID-19 (dated by TCRdb to the early 2020s). Library method: the immunoSEQ multiplex PCR assay. As stored in TCRdb, this immuneACCESS dataset retains in-frame rearrangements with V and J assigned. A fraction of the clones does not appear; measured against another copy, unresolved V genes explain less than half of the discrepancy, and the remainder lacks a known reason. The sample table records roughly 280,000 clones; about 91% of these occur just once. The leading ten clones occupy 2.5% to 3% of the sample. Specimen: PBMCs or T cells enriched from blood (not recorded which). These receptor sequences come from a man in his forties who had been exposed to COVID-19.

This chain joins TRBV24-1 and TRBJ1-5; unclear D gene. V dropped 4 bases and J dropped 0 bases, with 9 bases sitting between them. Germline V gene lookup returns CDR1 KGHDR and CDR2 SFDVKD. This CDR3 is built from 15 residues. The CDR3 sequence is CATSDPSYSNQPQHF. In nucleotides, the CDR3 is TGTGCCACCAGTGACCCTAGTTATAGCAATCAGCCCCAGCATTTT.

The genes are TRBV23-1 and TRBJ2-2; 8 nucleotides match TRBD2. TRBV23-1 carries the ORF label, with uncertain function. This CDR3 comprises 19 residues. V lost 0 bases and J lost 1; bases outside the gene matches: 10. In nucleotides, the CDR3 is TGCGCCAGCAGTCAATCCGTATTTGTTACTAGCGGGAACACCGGGGAGCTGTTTTTT. Its protein product is CASSQSVFVTSGNTGELFF.

This chain links TRBV2 with TRBJ2-5, with a tentative D call TRBD1 (5 bases). Germline values: CDR1 SNHLY, CDR2 FYNNEI. This CDR3 comprises 12 residues. V was pared by 9 bases and J by 5 bases, with 13 bases between. The CDR3 nucleotides are TGTGCCAGTTCCCAGGGCCGGGAGACCCAGTACTTC. Amino acid sequence: CASSQGRETQYF.

The chain carries TRBV15 and TRBJ1-5, with TRBD1 identical over 8 bases. With 1 base clipped from V and 0 bases from J, the junction kept 2 bases outside the gene matches. The germline V gene has CDR1 LNHNV and CDR2 YYDKDF (reference sequence). The CDR3 extends over 16 amino acids. CDR3 nucleotides: TGTGCCACCAGCAGAGGGACAGGGAATAGCAATCAGCCCCAGCATTTT. Protein: CATSRGTGNSNQPQHF.

This sequence joins TRBV6-5 and TRBJ2-7; D uncertain. Germline assignment: CDR1 MNHEY and CDR2 SVGAGI. V was pared by 4 bases and J by 6 bases, with 10 bases between. The CDR3 is 12 residues long. CDR3 region: CASSSQETEQYF. The CDR3 DNA reads TGTGCCAGCAGTTCCCAGGAAACCGAGCAGTACTTC.

The V and J genes are TRBV19 and TRBJ1-5; D gene ambiguous. Trimming left V 3 bases short and J 1 base short, with 10 bases between. CDR1 and CDR2 from the germline V gene are LNHDA and SQIVND (reference sequence). The CDR3 sequence is 15 residues long. The DNA for the CDR3 is TGTGCCAGTAGTATGCGGGCGAGGAGCAATCAGCCCCAGCATTTT. Protein product: CASSMRARSNQPQHF.

The chain has TRBV21-1 and TRBJ1-2; TRBD1 is the table's D call, not checked against the DNA. TRBV21-1 is given as a pseudogene. The CDR3 is 12 amino acids. This chain's CDR3 is CASSKEGYGYTF. CDR3 in DNA: TGTGCCAGCAGCAAAGAGGGGTATGGCTACACCTTC.

This clone was counted a single time. This chain uses TRBV27 with TRBJ2-7, with 8 nucleotides matching TRBD2. This CDR3 region has 15 residues. Germline CDR1 is MNHEY and CDR2 is SMNVEV (reference sequence). The junction had 3 bases not matched to a gene; V was cut back by 0 bases and J by 2 bases. The CDR3 DNA follows: TGTGCCAGCAGTTTATCTAGCGGGGCCACCTACGAGCAGTACTTC. This translates into CASSLSSGATYEQYF.

The chain joins TRBV6-5 to TRBJ1-2; D is perhaps TRBD1 (6 bases). Per the germline V gene, CDR1 is MNHEY and CDR2 is SVGAGI. Deletions cut 6 bases from V and 2 bases from J, with 10 bases between. This CDR3 comprises 13 residues. DNA of the CDR3: TGTGCCAGCAGAGAGGGACACAACTATGGCTACACCTTC. Translation gives CASREGHNYGYTF.

The V and J genes are TRBV30 and TRBJ1-5, with D unresolved. The CDR3 runs to 18 residues. The germline V gene has CDR1 GTSNPN and CDR2 SVGIG (reference sequence). The ends were cut back, 1 base at V and 0 bases at J, with 19 bases in the middle. The CDR3 bases are TGTGCCTGGAGTGGGGCCCGGACTTCTGTACGTAGCAATCAGCCCCAGCATTTT. It yields the protein CAWSGARTSVRSNQPQHF.

This clone was counted only a few times. The rearrangement links TRBV5-1 to TRBJ2-7, with TRBD1 as a possible D gene (6 bases). The CDR3 spans 15 residues. Trimming left V 1 base short and J 0 bases short, with 11 bases between. Per the germline V gene, CDR1 is SGHRS and CDR2 is YFSETQ. CDR3 DNA sequence: TGCGCCAGCAGCTTGTTCCAGGGGACCTCCTACGAGCAGTACTTC. This gives the protein CASSLFQGTSYEQYF.

V and J are TRBV10-3 and TRBJ1-1; D gene uncertain. CDR1 ENHRY and CDR2 SYGVKD come from the germline V gene. V lost 5 bases, J lost 1 base, and 14 bases lay in between. This CDR3 comprises 15 residues. CDR3 nucleotides: TGTGCCATCAGTTTCACGGGAATCCAGAACACTGAAGCTTTCTTT. This codes for CAISFTGIQNTEAFF.

The sample holds many counts of this clone. The chain links TRBV28 to TRBJ2-6; the D gene is possibly TRBD1 (7 bases). CDR1 and CDR2 (germline): MDHEN, SYDVKM. CDR3 length: 24 residues. V dropped 3 bases and J dropped 0 bases, with 33 bases sitting between them. Here the CDR3 reads CASSFMYYSRTNGDSSSGANVLTF. As DNA, the CDR3 is TGTGCCAGCAGTTTTATGTACTACTCCCGGACTAACGGGGACAGCAGCTCTGGGGCCAACGTCCTGACTTTC.

The genes are TRBV7-9 and TRBJ2-7; 8 nucleotides match TRBD1. From germline, CDR1 is SEHNR and CDR2 FQNEAQ (reference sequence). The CDR3 runs to 16 residues. Losses at the gene ends were 4 bases for V and 7 bases for J; bases not matched to a gene: 15. CDR3 sequence reads: CASSWTLQGGREEQYF. CDR3 coding DNA: TGTGCCAGCAGCTGGACCTTACAGGGGGGAAGAGAGGAGCAGTACTTC.

This clone occurred a few times. The J gene is TRBJ1-2, the V gene TRBV24-1; D might be TRBD1 (5 bases). V was shortened by 5 bases and J by 2 bases, with 8 bases between the two germline ends. The CDR3 runs 13 residues. CDR1 is KGHDR, CDR2 SFDVKD, per germline. As DNA, the CDR3 is TGTGCCACCAGTGCTGACAGAAACTATGGCTACACCTTC. It codes for CATSADRNYGYTF.

The chain is built from TRBV30 and TRBJ2-7; 7 bases agree with TRBD1. The V and J ends lost 3 bases and 2 bases, in that order; junction bases with no gene match: 10. The CDR3 has 15 amino acids. The germline CDR1 and CDR2 sequences are GTSNPN and SVGIG (reference sequence). Written as DNA, the CDR3 is TGTGCCTGGAGAGGGACAGCCCCTATCACCTACGAGCAGTACTTC. Its protein product is CAWRGTAPITYEQYF.

This chain uses TRBV5-6 with TRBJ2-7, with 8 bases that match TRBD1. Germline CDR1 and CDR2: SGHDT and YYEEEE. With V trimmed by 2 bases and J by 4 bases, 11 bases remained unmatched. The CDR3 consists of 16 residues. The CDR3 nucleotides are TGTGCCAGCAGCTTCAACAGGGGGATTCCGAATTACGAGCAGTACTTC. This encodes CASSFNRGIPNYEQYF.

The chain has TRBV27 and TRBJ2-5; 7 nucleotides line up with TRBD1. CDR3 size: 14 residues. The germline gives CDR1 MNHEY, CDR2 SMNVEV (reference sequence). The ends lost 3 bases at V and 4 bases at J; junction bases unmatched: 5. The CDR3 reads CASSLAAGGETQYF. Written as DNA, the CDR3 is TGTGCCAGCAGTTTGGCGGCAGGGGGAGAGACCCAGTACTTC.

The table lists this clone with a count of one. This chain joins TRBV28 and TRBJ2-5; D ambiguous. Trimming shortened V by 2 bases and J by 6 bases, and 25 bases separated the two germline ends. Germline V gene lookup returns CDR1 MDHEN and CDR2 SYDVKM. CDR3 length: 18 amino acids. CDR3 DNA: TGTGCCAGCAGTTTAGGCCCCACAGTCTTCCTGACCAAAAAGACCCAGTACTTC. It translates to CASSLGPTVFLTKKTQYF.

This rearrangement joins TRBV18 to TRBJ1-1; a possible D gene is TRBD1 (6 bases). The CDR3 runs 14 residues. The V gene lost 3 bases and the J gene lost 4 bases, with 12 bases spanning the gap. Germline CDR1 and CDR2: KGHSH and LQKENI. CDR3 coding DNA: TGTGCCAGCTCACCCGCGCAGGGGTCCACTGAAGCTTTCTTT. Its translation: CASSPAQGSTEAFF.

This chain joins TRBV18 and TRBJ1-1, with 7 bases aligning to TRBD1. There are 16 residues in the CDR3. Per germline, CDR1 KGHSH and CDR2 LQKENI. Trimming at V came to 5 bases and at J to 1 base, leaving 10 bases not matched to a gene. CDR3 amino acids: CASSERGRGSNTEAFF. CDR3 coding DNA: TGTGCCAGCTCAGAGAGGGGGCGAGGTTCGAACACTGAAGCTTTCTTT.

The chain couples TRBV5-1 to TRBJ2-2, with 9 bases aligning to TRBD1. The CDR3 is made up of 14 amino acids. The V gene's germline CDR1 is SGHRS and CDR2 YFSETQ. With 5 bases clipped from V and 5 bases from J, the junction kept 4 bases outside the gene matches. The CDR3, as DNA: TGCGCCAGCAGGGCCGACAGGGGGACCGGGGAGCTGTTTTTT. Protein product: CASRADRGTGELFF.

The rearrangement links TRBV10-3 to TRBJ1-1; D remains ambiguous. CDR1 and CDR2 from the germline V gene are ENHRY and SYGVKD. The CDR3 has 10 amino acids. V gave up 8 bases and J gave up 8 bases, with 9 bases separating them. DNA of the CDR3: TGTGCCATCGGAGAACCAGAAGCTTTCTTT. Its protein is CAIGEPEAFF.

The chain links TRBV11-2 to TRBJ2-7; 11 bases map to TRBD2. CDR1 is SGHAT, CDR2 FQNNGV, per germline. The CDR3 loop spans 16 amino acids. V shed 0 bases, J shed 7 bases, and the junction held 8 bases outside the gene matches. The CDR3 nucleotides are TGTGCCAGCAGCTTAGATCTTACTAGCGGGAGAAAGGAGCAGTACTTC. It codes for CASSLDLTSGRKEQYF. The entire variable domain, with the rest obtained from reference TRBV11-2 and TRBJ2-7, is as follows: EAGVAQSPRYKIIEKRQSVAFWCNPISGHATLYWYQQILGQGPKLLIQFQNNGVVDDSQLPKDRFSAERLKGVDSTLKIQPAKLEDSAVYLCASSLDLTSGRKEQYFGPGTRLTVT.

The chain recombines TRBV5-1 with TRBJ1-4; no reliable D call. The CDR3 is 15 residues long. From germline, CDR1 is SGHRS and CDR2 YFSETQ. V lost 1 base and J 4 bases, leaving 11 bases between the germline ends. The CDR3 bases are TGCGCCAGCAGCTTGACGGGGTCTGATAATGAAAAACTGTTTTTT. Amino acids: CASSLTGSDNEKLFF.

The chain is built from TRBV28 and TRBJ1-1; tentatively, D is TRBD1 (6 bases). This CDR3 has 15 residues. With 10 bases removed from V and 2 bases from J, the gap between germline ends came to 20 bases. Germline CDR1 reads MDHEN; CDR2 reads SYDVKM. CDR3 amino acids: CATQGTTRANTEAFF. Written as DNA, the CDR3 is TGTGCCACTCAAGGGACAACGAGGGCTAACACTGAAGCTTTCTTT.

This clone was recorded once. The chain carries TRBV25-1 and TRBJ1-1, with D perhaps TRBD1 (5 bases). V was clipped by 3 bases and J by 1 base, with 12 bases between them. The germline V gene encodes CDR1 MGHDK and CDR2 SYGVNS. This CDR3 has 15 amino acids. The CDR3 loop is CASSDLQGQNTEAFF. CDR3 DNA: TGTGCCAGCAGTGATCTTCAGGGTCAGAACACTGAAGCTTTCTTT.